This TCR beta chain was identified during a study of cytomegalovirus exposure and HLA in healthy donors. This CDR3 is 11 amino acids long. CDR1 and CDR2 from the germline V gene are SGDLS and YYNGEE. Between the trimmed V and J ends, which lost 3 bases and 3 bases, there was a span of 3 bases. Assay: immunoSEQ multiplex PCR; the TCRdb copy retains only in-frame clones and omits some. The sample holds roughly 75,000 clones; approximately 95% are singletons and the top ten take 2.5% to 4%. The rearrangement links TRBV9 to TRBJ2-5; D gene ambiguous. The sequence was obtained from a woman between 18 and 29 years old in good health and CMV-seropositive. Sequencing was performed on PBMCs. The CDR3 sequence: CASSDKETQYF. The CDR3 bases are TGTGCCAGCAGCGACAAAGAGACCCAGTACTTC.